This is a list of T cell receptor beta chains from one sample in a study of blood T cell repertoires in COVID-19. Produced via immunoSEQ multiplex PCR; TCRdb's table is partial and in-frame only. The sample records 80,000 to 95,000 clones, roughly 85% being singletons. The sample was peripheral blood. The receptors here all came from an elderly man with acute or convalescent COVID-19. CDR3s include the opening cysteine and the closing phenylalanine or tryptophan. The order of the fields is J gene, D gene, V gene, clone size, CDR3 DNA, CDR3 protein. The D gene is left open where the match is weak. Where a row states a size, it is once, few, many or the class of an expanded clone; other rows omit it.

J gene: TRBJ2-7; D gene: TRBD1; V gene: TRBV11-3; clone size: NA; CDR3 DNA: TGTGCCAGCAGCGCCCTGACAGGGGCTGGAGAGCAGTACTTC; CDR3 protein: CASSALTGAGEQYF
J gene: TRBJ2-5; D gene: NA; V gene: TRBV18; clone size: NA; CDR3 DNA: TGTGCCAGCTCACCCCCACAGGGTTGGGAGACCCAGTACTTC; CDR3 protein: CASSPPQGWETQYF
J gene: TRBJ1-1; D gene: NA; V gene: TRBV29-1; clone size: NA; CDR3 DNA: TGCAGCCCAGGGTTCGGAGGGTCAGCTTTCTTT; CDR3 protein: CSPGFGGSAFF
J gene: TRBJ1-5; D gene: TRBD1; V gene: TRBV15; clone size: once; CDR3 DNA: TGTGCCACCAGCAGAGGGACAGACAGGGCGAATCAGCCCCAGCATTTT; CDR3 protein: CATSRGTDRANQPQHF
J gene: TRBJ2-3; D gene: TRBD2; V gene: TRBV4-1; clone size: few; CDR3 DNA: TGCGCCAGCAGCCCCGGACTAGCAGATACGCAGTATTTT; CDR3 protein: CASSPGLADTQYF
J gene: TRBJ2-1; D gene: NA; V gene: TRBV5-1; clone size: NA; CDR3 DNA: TGCGCCAGCAGCTTGGCCCTTCCCAATGAGCAGTTCTTC; CDR3 protein: CASSLALPNEQFF
J gene: TRBJ2-1; D gene: TRBD2; V gene: TRBV28; clone size: NA; CDR3 DNA: TGTGCCACCGCGGGGGGCACTTACAATGAGCAGTTCTTC; CDR3 protein: CATAGGTYNEQFF
J gene: TRBJ2-7; D gene: NA; V gene: TRBV6-5; clone size: few; CDR3 DNA: TGTGCCAGCAGTTCCACGGGATCATCCTACGAGCAGTACTTC; CDR3 protein: CASSSTGSSYEQYF
J gene: TRBJ1-1; D gene: NA; V gene: TRBV30; clone size: NA; CDR3 DNA: TGTGCCTGGAGTGTTCCAGGGATGAACACTGAAGCTTTCTTT; CDR3 protein: CAWSVPGMNTEAFF
J gene: TRBJ1-2; D gene: NA; V gene: TRBV11-2; clone size: NA; CDR3 DNA: TGTGCCAGCAGCTTAGACTTAAACTATGGCTACACCTTC; CDR3 protein: CASSLDLNYGYTF
J gene: TRBJ1-2; D gene: TRBD1; V gene: TRBV2; clone size: NA; CDR3 DNA: TGTGCCAGCAGCGCTATGAGGACAGGGGGCGACTATGGCTACACCTTC; CDR3 protein: CASSAMRTGGDYGYTF
J gene: TRBJ2-7; D gene: TRBD1; V gene: TRBV5-1; clone size: few; CDR3 DNA: TGCGCCAGCAGCCCAACCTCCGGGACAGTCCCTTCCCAGAGCTCCTACGAGCAGTACTTC; CDR3 protein: CASSPTSGTVPSQSSYEQYF
J gene: TRBJ2-1; D gene: TRBD2; V gene: TRBV5-1; clone size: NA; CDR3 DNA: TGCGCCAGCAGCTTGGGGCTAGCGGGGGTCGATGAGCAGTTCTTC; CDR3 protein: CASSLGLAGVDEQFF
J gene: TRBJ2-3; D gene: TRBD2; V gene: TRBV11-2; clone size: NA; CDR3 DNA: TGTGCCAGCAGACTAGCGGGCATAAGCACAGATACGCAGTATTTT; CDR3 protein: CASRLAGISTDTQYF
J gene: TRBJ2-1; D gene: TRBD2; V gene: TRBV29-1; clone size: once; CDR3 DNA: TGCAGCTCTGGACTAGCGGTATACAATGAGCAGTTCTTC; CDR3 protein: CSSGLAVYNEQFF
J gene: TRBJ1-2; D gene: TRBD1; V gene: TRBV6-5; clone size: NA; CDR3 DNA: TGTGCCAGCAGTTACCCCAGTGGACAGGGGTATGGCTACACCTTC; CDR3 protein: CASSYPSGQGYGYTF
J gene: TRBJ1-1; D gene: TRBD1; V gene: TRBV7-6; clone size: NA; CDR3 DNA: TGTGCCAGCAGCCCCGTCCCAGGGGGAGGCACTGAAGCTTTCTTT; CDR3 protein: CASSPVPGGGTEAFF
J gene: TRBJ2-2; D gene: NA; V gene: TRBV3-1/TRBV3-2; clone size: NA; CDR3 DNA: TGTGCCAGCAGCCAAGATCTGGGCGGGATATGGACCGGGGAGCTGTTTTTT; CDR3 protein: CASSQDLGGIWTGELFF